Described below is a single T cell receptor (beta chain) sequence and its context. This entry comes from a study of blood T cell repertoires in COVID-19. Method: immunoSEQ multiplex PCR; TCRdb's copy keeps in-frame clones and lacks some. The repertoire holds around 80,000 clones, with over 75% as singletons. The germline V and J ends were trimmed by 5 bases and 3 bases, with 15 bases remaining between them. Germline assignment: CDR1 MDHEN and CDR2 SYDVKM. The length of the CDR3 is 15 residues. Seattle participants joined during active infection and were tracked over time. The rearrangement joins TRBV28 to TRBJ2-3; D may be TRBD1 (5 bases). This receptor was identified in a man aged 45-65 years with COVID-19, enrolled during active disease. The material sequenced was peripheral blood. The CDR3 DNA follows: TGTGCCAGCAGTGAGGACAAGGCAGCGACAGATACGCAGTATTTT. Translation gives CASSEDKAATDTQYF.